This section outlines one T cell receptor beta chain sequence together with its context. The table lists this clone with many counts. Its antigen is still unknown. No qualities accompany the bases; no much larger clone lies one base away. None of the patients had been given any treatment before thyroid surgery. Using T-cell receptor beta sequencing, the study looked back at clinical samples from patients collected from the early 2010s to the late 2010s. The library came from PCR. TCRdb shows the sequencer as Illumina HiSeq 4000. The TCR beta-chain CDR3 region of each patient was profiled by high-throughput sequencing. In the paper's pipeline: The researchers built a classifier to tell apart papillary thyroid cancer patients with distant metastasis, based on CDR3 differences among clinicopathological groups. To measure repertoire diversity the researchers used the Shannon index, while the Morisita-Horn index served to gauge how similar the tumor and blood repertoires were. Using fastp trimming at Q25 and MiXCR clonotype assembly, TCRdb reanalyzed the public sequencing data and kept in-frame beta chains. The V and J calls were not made by the authors but by TCRdb's processing. Present in this sample are 25,000 to 35,000 clones, 25% to 30% of which were seen just once. Together, the top ten hold about 32% of the sample.

The data derive from a study of metastatic and nonmetastatic thyroid tumors (dated by TCRdb to about 2020). Background on the whole study: For patients with malignant and with benign thyroid disease, the researchers compared repertoires between peripheral blood samples and tumor or nodule tissue samples. Study-wide findings and limitations: TCR beta diversity was reported as significantly higher in malignant tumors than in benign nodules, in both blood and tumor samples.

The CDR3 goes from the cysteine to the phenylalanine over 15 residues. Just CDR3 DNA is preserved here, 45 bases in frame from base 1. According to the germline V gene (reference sequence), CDR1 reads MNHNY and CDR2 reads SVGAGI. Compared with germline, V lacks 4 bases and J lacks 2 bases; bases without a gene match: 5. This sequence was found in a female donor with papillary thyroid cancer or a benign thyroid nodule (not recorded which). Some clones in this sample may be carry-over from other donors' samples. The sequenced sample was blood. This receptor chain uses TRBV6-6 and TRBJ1-2, with 9 bases aligning to TRBD1. The CDR3 is CASSSGTGLNYGYTF. The DNA reads as follows: TGTGCCAGCAGTTCCGGGACAGGGCTGAACTATGGCTACACCTTC.